This TCR beta chain is drawn from a study of OX40 agonist ivuxolimab in advanced cancers. Clones were read by immunoSEQ multiplex PCR, and TCRdb kept only the in-frame ones, dropping some. The sample lists 90,000 or so clones; 80% to 95% were seen once. Trimming took 6 bases from V and 6 from J, leaving 3 bases between them. Germline CDR1 MRHNA, CDR2 SNTAGT. This CDR3 is 10 amino acids long. This chain links TRBV6-4 with TRBJ1-5; D is unresolved. Sample: CD4+ or CD8+ T cells sorted from blood, taken in a trial of the OX40 agonist ivuxolimab. The TCR originated in an adult with an advanced solid tumor such as melanoma, head and neck, liver or kidney cancer. Here the CDR3 reads CASRGQPQHF. Here the CDR3 DNA reads TGTGCCAGCAGGGGTCAGCCCCAGCATTTT.